Listed below are T cell receptor beta chains from one sample, sequenced in a study of identical twins. TCRdb called the 5' RACE reads again in MiXCR, with one record for every CDR3 protein. The sample consists of around 140,000 distinct CDR3 sequences, around 3.5% of them appearing once. Sequencing input: memory T cells sorted from blood. The receptors were gathered from a man aged 18 to 29 in good health. The CDR3 runs from the conserved cysteine through the conserved F or W. A D gene is named only where the DNA matches it firmly. The size field is filled for only some rows; it gives once, few, many or a size class.

-,13,TRBJ1-5,TRBV12-3/TRBV12-4,many,TGTGCCAGCAACCGAGACCACAATCAGCCCCAGCATTTT,CASNRDHNQPQHF
-,16,TRBJ1-2,TRBV6-1,many,TGTGCCAGCAGTCGTAAACCGCAAGGGTTCGGCTATGGCTACACCTTC,CASSRKPQGFGYGYTF
-,14,TRBJ1-3,TRBV5-1,many,TGCGCCAGCAGTCGAGACATGGGACGAAACACCATATATTTT,CASSRDMGRNTIYF
-,14,TRBJ1-3,TRBV10-3,few,TGTGCCATCAGTGAGGCCTTCTCTGGAAACACCATATATTTT,CAISEAFSGNTIYF
-,14,TRBJ2-7,TRBV30,many,TGTGCCTGGAATATACGGGGGGCTGGGAACGAGCAGTACTTC,CAWNIRGAGNEQYF
-,13,TRBJ2-3,TRBV7-2,many,TGTGCCAGCAGCCAGAATACCGGAGATACGCAGTATTTT,CASSQNTGDTQYF
TRBD2,15,TRBJ2-2,TRBV10-3,many,TGTGCCATCAGTGAGAAGCGGGAGGGCACCGGGGAGCTGTTTTTT,CAISEKREGTGELFF
-,13,TRBJ2-1,TRBV5-1,many,TGCGCCAGCAGCTCTAGGGGGGAGGGTGAGCAGTTCTTC,CASSSRGEGEQFF
-,15,TRBJ1-2,TRBV3-1,many,TGTGCCAGCAGCCAAGGGGGACCCATCAACTATGGCTACACCTTC,CASSQGGPINYGYTF
TRBD2,15,TRBJ2-3,TRBV10-3,many,TGTGCCATCAGTCCAATAGCGGGAGGGCCGGGTACGCAGTATTTT,CAISPIAGGPGTQYF
-,14,TRBJ2-1,TRBV12-3/TRBV12-4,many,TGTGCCAGCAGTTTAGAGGGAGAAGGGAATGAGCAGTTCTTC,CASSLEGEGNEQFF
-,15,TRBJ1-6,TRBV20-1,many,TGCAGTGCTAGAGATCCAAGACAAACTAATTCACCCCTCCACTTT,CSARDPRQTNSPLHF
-,15,TRBJ1-2,TRBV4-2,many,TGTGCCAGCAGCCAAGATCTGGGCGGAAACTATGGCTACACCTTC,CASSQDLGGNYGYTF
TRBD1,15,TRBJ1-2,TRBV2,many,TGTGCCAAGTCCCGGGACAGGGACAAGGACTATGGCTACACCTTC,CAKSRDRDKDYGYTF
-,14,TRBJ1-5,TRBV5-6,-,TGTGCCAGCAGCCGTAAGGGTTGGGATCAGCCCCAGCATTTT,CASSRKGWDQPQHF
TRBD2,12,TRBJ2-3,TRBV7-9,many,TGTGCCAGCATCCTAGCGGGAGATACGCAGTATTTT,CASILAGDTQYF
-,15,TRBJ2-3,TRBV27,many,TGTGCCAGCAGTCCGATTCTAGGTTCCACAGATACGCAGTATTTT,CASSPILGSTDTQYF
TRBD2,15,TRBJ2-3,TRBV9,many,TGTGCCAGCAACCGACTAGCGGGAGGCACAGATACGCAGTATTTT,CASNRLAGGTDTQYF
-,12,TRBJ1-5,TRBV28,many,TGTGCCAGCCGGTCAGGCAACCAGCCCCAGCATTTT,CASRSGNQPQHF
TRBD2,15,TRBJ2-3,TRBV20-1,few,TGCAGTGCTAGAGCGCGGGAGGGGTATGGAGATACGCAGTATTTT,CSARAREGYGDTQYF
TRBD1,15,TRBJ2-1,TRBV3-1,many,TGTGCCAGCAGCCGAGGGGACAGAGGATACAATGAGCAGTTCTTC,CASSRGDRGYNEQFF
-,17,TRBJ1-1,TRBV7-8,many,TGTGCCAGCAGCGAATTGGGACGTGGGATTCAGAACACTGAAGCTTTCTTT,CASSELGRGIQNTEAFF
-,13,TRBJ2-1,TRBV5-1,many,TGCGCCAGCAGCTTGTCCCCCGGGTATGAGCAGTTCTTC,CASSLSPGYEQFF